Listed here are 32 T cell receptor beta chains from one sample, sequenced in a study of blood T cells in healthy people across ages. A second PCR, run for 7 to 11 cycles, used a sample-barcoded 5' primer plus a J-beta primer mix. TCRdb passed the 5' RACE reads through MiXCR, listing each CDR3 protein once. The sample contains some 880,000 distinct CDR3 sequences, approximately 35% of which appear only once. Material: blood. These receptors were collected from a young man in good health.

Only a few counts were recorded for this clonotype. The CDR3: CSAKGKGADSPLHF. The CDR3 DNA sequence: TGCAGTGCCAAGGGCAAGGGGGCCGATTCACCCCTCCACTTT. The V call is TRBV20-1, the J call TRBJ1-6; the match to TRBD1 covers 7 bases. The CDR3 extends over 14 amino acids. V was clipped by 6 bases and J by 8 bases; unmatched bases: 10. The germline V gene has CDR1 DFQATT and CDR2 SNEGSKA (reference sequence).

V usage is TRBV29-1 and J usage is TRBJ2-7; no clear D gene. This CDR3 region has 16 residues. Trimming shortened V by 8 bases and J by 3 bases, and 26 bases separated the two germline ends. Germline CDR1 and CDR2: SQVTM and ANQGSEA. CDR3 nucleotide sequence: TGCAGCACCCCTAGGGCAGCTCCTACTCTCTTCTACGAGCAGTACTTC. As protein: CSTPRAAPTLFYEQYF.

V is TRBV7-2 and J is TRBJ2-3, with a possible D match to TRBD2 (7 bases). This CDR3 spans 16 amino acids. The V and J ends lost 1 base and 6 bases respectively, with 17 bases between them. The germline gives CDR1 SGHTA, CDR2 FQGNSA. The CDR3 DNA reads as TGTGCCAGCAGCTTAGTCGGACGGGGGGCTAGGGATACGCAGTATTTT. Translated, it gives CASSLVGRGARDTQYF.

This chain joins TRBV6-6 and TRBJ1-2; TRBD1 is a possible D gene (5 bases). The CDR3 runs 15 residues. V gave up 2 bases and J gave up 7 bases, with 17 bases separating them. Looked up from germline, CDR1 is MNHNY and CDR2 is SVGAGI (reference sequence). The CDR3 DNA follows: TGTGCCAGCAGTTACCTGGGGACTCCAGAGGGTGGCTACACCTTC. This encodes CASSYLGTPEGGYTF.

The chain uses TRBV12-3 or TRBV12-4 and TRBJ2-4; TRBD1 is a possible D gene (5 bases). V lost 6 bases and J lost 4, with 13 bases in between. The length of the CDR3 is 14 residues. CDR3 sequence: CASRPIGEKNIQYF. In DNA, the CDR3 is TGTGCCAGCAGACCCATAGGGGAAAAAAACATTCAGTACTTC.

The CDR3 coding sequence is TGTGCCAGCAGCCAAGGACTCCTCGCTTTTACCGATGAGCAGTTCTTC. Encoded protein: CASSQGLLAFTDEQFF. The chain carries TRBV7-2 and TRBJ2-1, with D perhaps TRBD2 (5 bases). This CDR3 has 16 amino acids. Trimming stripped 5 bases from V and 8 bases from J, with 22 bases between. Per the germline V gene, CDR1 is SGHTA and CDR2 is FQGNSA.

This clonotype occurred many times. The rearrangement joins TRBV7-2 to TRBJ2-5; a weak D match, TRBD2 (6 bases). Trimming pared 2 bases from V and 6 bases from J, leaving 19 bases between. The CDR3 spans 16 residues. Germline CDR1 and CDR2: SGHTA and FQGNSA. In DNA, the CDR3 is TGTGCCAGCAGCTTACCCGGGACTTATTTTCGGAAGACCCAGTACTTC. Translating it yields CASSLPGTYFRKTQYF.

The genes are TRBV30 and TRBJ2-3; D ambiguous. The CDR3 totals 12 residues. The germline CDR1 and CDR2 sequences are GTSNPN and SVGIG (reference sequence). Trimming left V 2 bases short and J 9 bases short, with 12 bases between. The CDR3 loop is CAWSLGSLTQYF. In DNA, the CDR3 is TGTGCCTGGAGTCTCGGTTCGTTAACGCAGTATTTT.

The V gene is TRBV10-3, the J gene TRBJ2-7; 8 nucleotides agree with TRBD1. The CDR3 totals 14 residues. Germline CDR1 ENHRY, CDR2 SYGVKD. Trimming took 6 bases from V and 3 from J; bases not matched to a gene: 7. CDR3 sequence (DNA): TGTGCCATCAGGGGGACAGGAAACCTCTACGAGCAGTACTTC. Translation: CAIRGTGNLYEQYF.

This chain connects TRBV11-3 to TRBJ2-5; D may correspond to TRBD1 or TRBD2 (6 bases each). This CDR3 contains 17 residues. Trimming took off 3 bases at V and 11 bases at J, with 28 bases between the two ends. From germline, CDR1 is SGHNT and CDR2 YENEEA. The DNA for the CDR3 is TGTGCCAGCAGCTTCAGATCGGGGGACATGGGAGACAATGAGCAGTACTTC. Translating gives CASSFRSGDMGDNEQYF.

The chain has TRBV20-1 and TRBJ2-7; 9 bases align to TRBD1. Unmatched junction bases numbered 5, after V lost 4 bases and J lost 1 base. Germline CDR1 is DFQATT and CDR2 is SNEGSKA (reference sequence). The CDR3 is made up of 14 amino acids. Here the CDR3 DNA reads TGCAGTGCTACCGGGACAGGGTCGTCCTACGAGCAGTACTTC. Protein product: CSATGTGSSYEQYF.

As regards this clonotype: Germline is not matched at one junction end, which may reflect a read error. The chain joins TRBV5-1 to TRBJ2-3, with 7 bases lining up with TRBD2. CDR1 is SGHRS and CDR2 is YFSETQ in the germline V gene. The CDR3 length is 15 residues. The DNA of the CDR3 is TGCGCCGGCAGCAAGGATAGCGGGAGCACAGATACGCAGTATTTT. Its protein product is CAGSKDSGSTDTQYF. Variable domain in full (rest from reference TRBV5-1 and TRBJ2-3): KAGVTQTPRYLIKTRGQQVTLSCSPISGHRSVSWYQQTPGQGLQFLFEYFSETQRNKGNFPGRFSGRQFSNSRSEMNVSTLELGDSALYLCAGSKDSGSTDTQYFGPGTRLTVL.

The chain employs TRBV30 and TRBJ2-7; 12 bases line up with TRBD2. The CDR3 covers 15 residues. CDR1 and CDR2 from the germline V gene are GTSNPN and SVGIG (reference sequence). Germline trimming cut 6 bases from V and 5 bases from J; bases unmatched to any gene: 11. CDR3 bases: TGTGCCTGTCTCCTTGCTAGCGGGGGGGCCCACGAGCAGTACTTC. This sequence encodes CACLLASGGAHEQYF. The complete variable domain, with remaining parts taken from reference TRBV30 and TRBJ2-7, reads SQTIHQWPATLVQPVGSPLSLECTVEGTSNPNLYWYRQAAGRGLQLLFYSVGIGQISSEVPQNLSASRPQDRQFILSSKKLLLSDSGFYLCACLLASGGAHEQYFGPGTRLTVT.

For this clonotype: At one of its ends the junction is not consistent with the germline gene, which may arise from a read error. The gene calls are TRBV27 and TRBJ2-1; D is perhaps TRBD2 (6 bases). CDR3 length: 16 amino acids. Germline lookup yields CDR1 MNHEY and CDR2 SMNVEV (reference sequence). This chain's CDR3 is CAGSPQEGRPYNEQFF. As DNA, the CDR3 is TGTGCCGGCAGTCCCCAGGAGGGACGCCCGTACAATGAGCAGTTCTTC.

Note on this clonotype: A read error may account for a junction end that differs from germline. The genes are TRBV7-7 and TRBJ2-2; a possible D gene is TRBD2 (7 bases). Per germline, CDR1 SSHAT and CDR2 FNYEAQ (reference sequence). The CDR3 consists of 16 residues. CDR3 in DNA: TGTGCTAGCAGCGCTAGCGGCGTCAGGGGAACCGGGGAGCTGTTTTTT. It is translated as CASSASGVRGTGELFF.

This clonotype was recorded a few times. Here the CDR3 reads CSAPITGKLSNQPQHF. The CDR3 DNA is TGCAGTGCCCCTATCACAGGGAAGTTAAGCAATCAGCCCCAGCATTTT. The chain joins TRBV20-1 to TRBJ1-5; maybe TRBD1 (6 bases). CDR3 length: 16 amino acids. V was shortened by 6 bases and J by 1 base, with 19 bases between the two germline ends. Germline lookup yields CDR1 DFQATT and CDR2 SNEGSKA (reference sequence).

This clonotype was recorded many times. V is TRBV4-2 and J is TRBJ1-2; D remains ambiguous. CDR1 is LGHNA, CDR2 YNFKEQ, per germline. V dropped 2 bases and J dropped 8 bases, with 6 bases sitting between them. CDR3 length equals 11 residues. CDR3 sequence reads: CASSQTKGYTF. CDR3 nucleotide sequence: TGTGCCAGCAGCCAAACTAAGGGCTACACCTTC.

V gene TRBV2 combines with J gene TRBJ1-1, with a possible D match to TRBD1 (6 bases). V lost 6 bases to trimming and J lost 5 bases, with 13 bases between them. CDR3 length: 13 residues. Germline V lookup: CDR1 SNHLY, CDR2 FYNNEI. The CDR3 region has the DNA TGTGCCAGCAGCATACAGGGTCCAACTGAAGCTTTCTTT. As protein: CASSIQGPTEAFF. The whole variable domain, filled in from reference TRBV2 and TRBJ1-1, reads EPEVTQTPSHQVTQMGQEVILRCVPISNHLYFYWYRQILGQKVEFLVSFYNNEISEKSEIFDDQFSVERPDGSNFTLKIRSTKLEDSAMYFCASSIQGPTEAFFGQGTRLTVV.

Notes on this clonotype: A much larger clonotype is one base distant, so this may be a read error. This chain joins TRBV9 and TRBJ2-1, with D possibly TRBD2 on 6 matching bases. The CDR3 loop spans 19 amino acids. CDR1 and CDR2 (germline): SGDLS, YYNGEE. Trimming shortened V by 0 bases and J by 0 bases, and 19 bases separated the two germline ends. The CDR3 sequence: CASSVVGEAYGSSYNEQFF. The CDR3 region has the DNA TGTGCCAGCAGCGTAGTAGGGGAGGCGTACGGGAGCTCCTACAATGAGCAGTTCTTC.

This clonotype was seen many times. The genes are TRBV29-1 and TRBJ2-3; D perhaps matches TRBD2 (6 bases). Trimming removed 5 bases from V and 2 bases from J, with 20 bases in between. Germline V gives CDR1 SQVTM, CDR2 ANQGSEA. CDR3 length: 16 residues. The CDR3 here is CSVIPGLGKLTDTQYF. CDR3 coding DNA: TGCAGCGTTATACCGGGACTGGGAAAGCTCACAGATACGCAGTATTTT.

This clonotype has only a few counts. The rearrangement links TRBV30 to TRBJ2-7, with D hard to call. Germline V gene sequence: CDR1 GTSNPN, CDR2 SVGIG (reference sequence). V lost 0 bases to trimming and J lost 2 bases, with 5 bases between them. CDR3 length: 12 amino acids. CDR3 DNA: TGTGCCTGGAGTGTAGTAGCCTACGAGCAGTACTTC. Its translation is CAWSVVAYEQYF.

This sequence joins TRBV5-1 and TRBJ2-1; TRBD1 matches 9 bases. The CDR3 is 14 residues long. Germline values: CDR1 SGHRS, CDR2 YFSETQ. V was pared by 3 bases and J by 6 bases, with 4 bases of the junction left unmatched. The DNA for the CDR3 is TGCGCCAGCAGCTGGACAGGGGTTCGCAATGAGCAGTTCTTC. Residues: CASSWTGVRNEQFF.

The chain joins TRBV7-9 to TRBJ2-1; tentative D call: TRBD2 (5 bases). This CDR3 contains 15 residues. The V end was cut by 2 bases, the J end by 6 bases, with 14 bases between. CDR1 and CDR2 (germline): SEHNR, FQNEAQ (reference sequence). The CDR3 reads CASSLRTAEGNEQFF. CDR3 nucleotides: TGTGCCAGCAGCTTAAGGACTGCCGAGGGCAATGAGCAGTTCTTC.

This clonotype came up a few times. The gene calls are TRBV6-6 and TRBJ1-2; 11 nucleotides agree with TRBD1. Trimming at V came to 6 bases and at J to 7 bases, leaving 10 bases not matched to a gene. The CDR3 extends over 15 amino acids. The germline gives CDR1 MNHNY, CDR2 SVGAGI (reference sequence). CDR3 residues: CASRGTGQGDGGYTF. The CDR3, as DNA: TGTGCCAGCAGAGGGACGGGACAGGGGGATGGTGGCTACACCTTC.

The rearrangement links TRBV19 to TRBJ1-1, with D uncertain. Between the trimmed V and J ends, which lost 8 bases and 4 bases, there was a span of 8 bases. Germline V gene data show CDR1 as LNHDA and CDR2 as SQIVND (reference sequence). The CDR3 is made up of 11 amino acids. The CDR3 nucleotides read TGTGCCAGTTGGTATCGCACTGAAGCTTTCTTT. Translating it yields CASWYRTEAFF.

This clonotype has more than one count but fewer than ten. The rearrangement uses TRBV27 and TRBJ2-1, with 9 nucleotides matching TRBD1. TRBJ2-7 matches the DNA end more closely, so the J call is doubtful. The germline V gene encodes CDR1 MNHEY and CDR2 SMNVEV (reference sequence). This CDR3 spans 17 amino acids. The CDR3 sequence is CASSFTPTGGRINEQYF. Written as DNA, the CDR3 is TGTGCCAGCAGTTTCACCCCCACAGGGGGCCGGATCAATGAGCAGTACTTC.

This chain joins TRBV24-1 and TRBJ1-2, with a possible D match to TRBD1 (5 bases). CDR1 and CDR2 from the germline V gene are KGHDR and SFDVKD. V lost 2 bases, J lost 4 bases, and 10 bases lay in between. This CDR3 spans 14 amino acids. CDR3 sequence: CATSDSGLVYGYTF. CDR3 nucleotides: TGTGCCACCAGTGATTCGGGACTTGTCTATGGCTACACCTTC.

Only a few counts were recorded for this clonotype. This chain uses TRBV9 with TRBJ2-2, with D perhaps matching TRBD1 or TRBD2 (5 bases each). The V and J ends lost 0 bases and 2 bases respectively, with 14 bases between them. This CDR3 has 17 amino acids. Germline CDR1 is SGDLS and CDR2 is YYNGEE. The chain's CDR3 is CASSVVVGTLNTGELFF. The DNA of the CDR3 is TGTGCCAGCAGCGTAGTTGTAGGGACCCTAAACACCGGGGAGCTGTTTTTT.

The chain employs TRBV6-5 and TRBJ2-1; D might be TRBD2 (5 bases). V lost 5 bases, J lost 2 bases, and 13 bases lay in between. Germline lookup yields CDR1 MNHEY and CDR2 SVGAGI. CDR3 length equals 15 residues. For the CDR3, the DNA is TGTGCCAGCAGTCCGGACTCTCCGCCCTACAATGAGCAGTTCTTC. Amino acid sequence: CASSPDSPPYNEQFF.

V usage is TRBV5-5 and J usage is TRBJ1-2; the D is unclear. This CDR3 is 16 amino acids long. Trimming removed 0 bases at V and 1 base at J, with 13 bases between. Germline V gene lookup returns CDR1 SGHKS and CDR2 YYEKEE (reference sequence). CDR3 sequence: CASSLETFLDNYGYTF. CDR3 sequence (DNA): TGTGCCAGCAGCTTGGAAACCTTCTTAGATAACTATGGCTACACCTTC.

There are many counts of this clonotype. The chain carries TRBV6-5 and TRBJ1-1, with D perhaps matching TRBD1 (5 bases). CDR3 length: 13 amino acids. Looked up from germline, CDR1 is MNHEY and CDR2 is SVGAGI. Trimming pared 5 bases from V and 4 bases from J, leaving 11 bases between. The CDR3 sequence is CASSLSQGTEAFF. The CDR3 nucleotides are TGTGCCAGCAGTCTCTCGCAGGGCACTGAAGCTTTCTTT.

This sequence joins TRBV6-7 and TRBJ1-2; 7 nucleotides line up with TRBD1. TRBV6-7 is filed as an ORF, its function uncertain. Losses at the gene ends were 8 bases for V and 1 base for J; bases not matched to a gene: 7. The CDR3 has 14 amino acids. The CDR3 DNA reads TGTGCCAGCGGAACAGGGGACTTTAACTATGGCTACACCTTC. It codes for CASGTGDFNYGYTF.